These T cell receptor beta chains were read from a single sample in a study of CD8 T cells in ankylosing spondylitis. From the 5' RACE reads, TCRdb called clonotypes with MiXCR, one entry per CDR3 protein. This sample yields roughly 180,000 distinct CDR3 sequences, of which 9.8% are seen a single time; roughly 15% belongs to the top ten. Sample: blood, either unsorted or a sorted T cell fraction (not recorded which). Source of these receptors: a female donor with ankylosing spondylitis or in good health (not recorded which). CDR3s include the opening cysteine and the closing phenylalanine or tryptophan. Fields, in order: CDR3 DNA, CDR3 protein, D gene, CDR3 length, J gene, V gene, clone size. D genes are given only for firm matches. Clone size is shown for a subset of rows, as once, few, many or a class of expanded clone.

TGTGCCATCAGTGAAGGACCCTTTTCTCCAAGGAGCTCCTACGAGCAGTACTTC | CAISEGPFSPRSSYEQYF | - | 18 | TRBJ2-7 | TRBV10-3 | few
TGTGCCAGCACCCGCTTAAACGGGGGGTCCTACGAGCAGTACTTC | CASTRLNGGSYEQYF | TRBD2 | 15 | TRBJ2-7 | TRBV27 | -
TGCAGTGCTTCGGGACCGACCTTCACAGATACGCAGTATTTT | CSASGPTFTDTQYF | - | 14 | TRBJ2-3 | TRBV20-1 | -
TGTGCCAGCAGCTTGGTATCAACAGATACGCAGTATTTT | CASSLVSTDTQYF | - | 13 | TRBJ2-3 | TRBV11-2 | few
TGCAGTGGGGGGTTACTAGCGGGAGGTAATGAGCAGTTCTTC | CSGGLLAGGNEQFF | TRBD2 | 14 | TRBJ2-1 | TRBV20-1 | few
TGTGCCAGTAGAGGACTAGCGGGCAATGAGCAGTTCTTC | CASRGLAGNEQFF | TRBD2 | 13 | TRBJ2-1 | TRBV19 | -
TGTGCCACGGGGGGGGTCTACGAGACCCAGTACTTC | CATGGVYETQYF | TRBD2 | 12 | TRBJ2-5 | TRBV15 | -
TGTGCCAGCAGCCTCCCGACCGGGGAGCTGTTTTTT | CASSLPTGELFF | - | 12 | TRBJ2-2 | TRBV28 | many
TGTGCCACCAGTGACCATAATGAGCAGTTCTTC | CATSDHNEQFF | - | 11 | TRBJ2-1 | TRBV24-1 | -
TGTGCCAGCAGCTTACGGGGACAGGGTGACGAGCAGTACTTC | CASSLRGQGDEQYF | TRBD1 | 14 | TRBJ2-7 | TRBV7-9 | few
TGTGCCAGCAGTTTAGCCCTTGGCGAGCAGTACTTC | CASSLALGEQYF | - | 12 | TRBJ2-7 | TRBV12-3/TRBV12-4 | few
TGTGCCAGCAGTCGGGACAGGTTATCAGATACGCAGTATTTT | CASSRDRLSDTQYF | TRBD1 | 14 | TRBJ2-3 | TRBV28 | few
TGTGCCAGCAGCCCGGGATTAGCGGGAAAGGGCAATGAGCAGTTCTTC | CASSPGLAGKGNEQFF | TRBD2 | 16 | TRBJ2-1 | TRBV28 | few
TGCGCCAGCAGCTTGGAATTAGCGCTAGATACGCAGTATTTT | CASSLELALDTQYF | - | 14 | TRBJ2-3 | TRBV5-1 | few
TGTGCCAGCAGTTTGGGAGTAGCGGGAGGCCACGAGCAGTACTTC | CASSLGVAGGHEQYF | TRBD2 | 15 | TRBJ2-7 | TRBV27 | few
TGCAGCGTTGGAGAGCGCTACAGCTACAATGAGCAGTTCTTC | CSVGERYSYNEQFF | - | 14 | TRBJ2-1 | TRBV29-1 | many
TGTGCCAGCTCACCAAGTCAAATGTTGGCAGGGAGTAACACCGGGGAGCTGTTTTTT | CASSPSQMLAGSNTGELFF | - | 19 | TRBJ2-2 | TRBV18 | -
TGTGCCAGCGGAGCGGGAGGGGAGCTGTTTTTT | CASGAGGELFF | TRBD2 | 11 | TRBJ2-2 | TRBV9 | few
TGTGCCAGCAGCTCCAAAGTTCTTGAGAACACTGAAGCTTTCTTT | CASSSKVLENTEAFF | - | 15 | TRBJ1-1 | TRBV7-2 | -
TGTGCCAGCACCCAGGGAGGGCCGGGCAATCAGCCCCAGCATTTT | CASTQGGPGNQPQHF | - | 15 | TRBJ1-5 | TRBV12-3/TRBV12-4 | -
TGTGCCAGCAGCTTAAGGGCAGGGATCAATGGCTACACCTTC | CASSLRAGINGYTF | - | 14 | TRBJ1-2 | TRBV7-3 | few
TGTGCCAGCAGCGTTCGGGGAGGAAACACTGAAGCTTTCTTT | CASSVRGGNTEAFF | - | 14 | TRBJ1-1 | TRBV9 | few
TGTGCCAGCAGCAAGGGGCAGAACACTGAAGCTTTCTTT | CASSKGQNTEAFF | - | 13 | TRBJ1-1 | TRBV21-1 | -
TGTGCCAGCAGTTACGGGGCGGCGTTCGAGTACTTC | CASSYGAAFEYF | - | 12 | TRBJ2-7 | TRBV6-6 | -
TGTGCCAGCAGTCACGGACTAGCCCCCTCCTACAATGAGCAGTTCTTC | CASSHGLAPSYNEQFF | TRBD2 | 16 | TRBJ2-1 | TRBV28 | -
TGTGCCAGCAGTGGTGAGAATCAAGAGACCCAGTACTTC | CASSGENQETQYF | - | 13 | TRBJ2-5 | TRBV2 | few
TGTGCCAGCAGTCCACAGGGGGCGTCACCCCTCCACTTT | CASSPQGASPLHF | TRBD1 | 13 | TRBJ1-6 | TRBV28 | -
TGTGCCAGCAGTTATGGAAGGGGCTGGAGCACTGAAGCTTTCTTT | CASSYGRGWSTEAFF | - | 15 | TRBJ1-1 | TRBV6-2/TRBV6-3 | few
TGCGCCAGCAGCCACAAGACTAGCCCGCCCCCCTTTTCGGATGAGCAGTTCTTC | CASSHKTSPPPFSDEQFF | TRBD2 | 18 | TRBJ2-1 | TRBV4-3 | -
TGCGCCAGCAGCCCATCAAAGGGGTTCACAGATACGCAGTATTTT | CASSPSKGFTDTQYF | - | 15 | TRBJ2-3 | TRBV4-1 | -
TGTGCCAGCAGTTTCCCCTCGACGACTAGCGTTAACACCGGGGAGCTGTTTTTT | CASSFPSTTSVNTGELFF | TRBD2 | 18 | TRBJ2-2 | TRBV12-3/TRBV12-4 | -
TGCGCCAGCAGCCAAGGCAGGAAATCTGGGGCCAACGTCCTGACTTTC | CASSQGRKSGANVLTF | - | 16 | TRBJ2-6 | TRBV4-3 | few
TGTGCCAGCAGCTCGCCAGCGAACACCGGGGAGCTGTTTTTT | CASSSPANTGELFF | - | 14 | TRBJ2-2 | TRBV7-6 | few
TGTGCCAGCAGCGTATCCGGGGTCTCCTACGAGCAGTACTTC | CASSVSGVSYEQYF | - | 14 | TRBJ2-7 | TRBV9 | -
TGCGCCAGCAGCTTGGCCGGGGGACAGTACAATGAGCAGTTCTTC | CASSLAGGQYNEQFF | - | 15 | TRBJ2-1 | TRBV5-1 | many
TGTGCCAGCAGCCCCACCCCTGGCGGCACTGAAGCTTTCTTT | CASSPTPGGTEAFF | - | 14 | TRBJ1-1 | TRBV27 | few
TGTGCCAGCAGTTTGGAGCTAGCGGGAGTACCCGGGGAGCTGTTTTTT | CASSLELAGVPGELFF | TRBD2 | 16 | TRBJ2-2 | TRBV28 | -
TGTGCCTGGTCTCAGGGGTCAGTGGACGAGCAGTACTTC | CAWSQGSVDEQYF | - | 13 | TRBJ2-7 | TRBV30 | -
TGTGCCAGCAATACAGGGATGAACACTGAAGCTTTCTTT | CASNTGMNTEAFF | - | 13 | TRBJ1-1 | TRBV12-3/TRBV12-4 | few
TGTGCCAGCAGTTTATTCGCAGGGCAAGGCACTGAAGCTTTCTTT | CASSLFAGQGTEAFF | - | 15 | TRBJ1-1 | TRBV27 | many
TGCAGTGCTGGAGAACGGGACCCACTTTCCGAGCAGTACTTC | CSAGERDPLSEQYF | - | 14 | TRBJ2-7 | TRBV20-1 | many
TGTGCCAGCAGCTCAGACAAGGACCCCACAGATACGCAGTATTTT | CASSSDKDPTDTQYF | - | 15 | TRBJ2-3 | TRBV7-6 | few
TGTGCCAGCAGGGGATTACCGGGACTAGCGGGAGGAGGCACAGATACGCAGTATTTT | CASRGLPGLAGGGTDTQYF | - | 19 | TRBJ2-3 | TRBV21-1 | many
TGTGCCAGCAGGACGGGACACCAGAACACTGAAGCTTTCTTT | CASRTGHQNTEAFF | - | 14 | TRBJ1-1 | TRBV27 | -
TGTGCCAGCAGCGTGACTAGCTCGTCGGCCTACGAGCAGTACTTC | CASSVTSSSAYEQYF | TRBD2 | 15 | TRBJ2-7 | TRBV27 | -
TGCGCCAGCAGCCAAGGGGTGGGGGTCTATGGCTACACCTTC | CASSQGVGVYGYTF | - | 14 | TRBJ1-2 | TRBV4-1 | many
TGTGCCAGCAGTAAGGGGACTAAGGGCTACAATGAGCAGTTCTTC | CASSKGTKGYNEQFF | TRBD2 | 15 | TRBJ2-1 | TRBV25-1 | few
TGTGCCAGCAGCATGGGAACTTCTAGCACAGATACGCAGTATTTT | CASSMGTSSTDTQYF | - | 15 | TRBJ2-3 | TRBV27 | few
TGCGCCAGCAGCCAAGTAGGGACTAGCGACTACGAGCAGTACTTC | CASSQVGTSDYEQYF | TRBD2 | 15 | TRBJ2-7 | TRBV4-3 | many
TGCAGTGCTAGAAACAGGGATTGGGTTGGCTACACCTTC | CSARNRDWVGYTF | - | 13 | TRBJ1-2 | TRBV20-1 | -
TGTGCCAGCAAAGAAACAGGGGGAAGCTATGGCTACACCTTC | CASKETGGSYGYTF | TRBD1 | 14 | TRBJ1-2 | TRBV28 | few
TGTGCCAGCAGCTTCGGACTAGCGGGTCACACAGATACGCAGTATTTT | CASSFGLAGHTDTQYF | TRBD2 | 16 | TRBJ2-3 | TRBV11-3 | few
TGCGCCAGCAGCCAAGAGCGGAACGGCGGAGATACGCAGTATTTT | CASSQERNGGDTQYF | - | 15 | TRBJ2-3 | TRBV4-3 | -
TGTGCCAGCAGTGCCTTAGAGCAGTACTTC | CASSALEQYF | - | 10 | TRBJ2-7 | TRBV6-1 | few
TGTGCCAGCAGCTTAGACCGGCATGAGCAGTTCTTC | CASSLDRHEQFF | - | 12 | TRBJ2-1 | TRBV7-9 | few
TGTGCCAGCAGCCTAATCAGACACACGGGAGATACGCAGTATTTT | CASSLIRHTGDTQYF | - | 15 | TRBJ2-3 | TRBV5-6 | -
TGTGCCTGGAGGGGCCTATATGGCTACACCTTC | CAWRGLYGYTF | - | 11 | TRBJ1-2 | TRBV30 | few
TGTGCCAGCAGTGCAACCGCCTCCCTAGGGGAGACCCAGTACTTC | CASSATASLGETQYF | - | 15 | TRBJ2-5 | TRBV25-1 | many
TGTGCCAGCAGTCCTGCACTGGCGGGGGATGGGGAAAACACTGAAGCTTTCTTT | CASSPALAGDGENTEAFF | - | 18 | TRBJ1-1 | TRBV27 | -